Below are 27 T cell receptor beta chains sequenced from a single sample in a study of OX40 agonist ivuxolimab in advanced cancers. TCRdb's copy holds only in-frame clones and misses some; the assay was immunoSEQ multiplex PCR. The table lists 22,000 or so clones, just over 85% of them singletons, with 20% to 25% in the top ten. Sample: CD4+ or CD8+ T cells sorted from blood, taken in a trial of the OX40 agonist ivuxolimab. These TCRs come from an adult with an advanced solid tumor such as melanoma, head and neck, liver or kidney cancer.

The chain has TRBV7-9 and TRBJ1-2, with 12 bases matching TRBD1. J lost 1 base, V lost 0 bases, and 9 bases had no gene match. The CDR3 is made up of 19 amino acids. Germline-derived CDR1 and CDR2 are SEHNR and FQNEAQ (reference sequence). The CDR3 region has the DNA TGTGCCAGCAGCTTAGCCCCGGGACAGGGGGCCTCCTTTAACTATGGCTACACCTTC. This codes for CASSLAPGQGASFNYGYTF.

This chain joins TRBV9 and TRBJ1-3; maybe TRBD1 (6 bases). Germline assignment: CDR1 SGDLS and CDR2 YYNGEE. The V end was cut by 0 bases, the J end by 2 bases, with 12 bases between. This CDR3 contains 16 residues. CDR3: CASSVANRAAGNTIYF. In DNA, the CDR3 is TGTGCCAGCAGCGTAGCCAACAGGGCGGCTGGAAACACCATATATTTT.

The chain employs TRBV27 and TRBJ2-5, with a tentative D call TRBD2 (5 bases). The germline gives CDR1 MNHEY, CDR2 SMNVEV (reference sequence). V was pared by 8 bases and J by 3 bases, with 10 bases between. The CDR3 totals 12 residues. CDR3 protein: CASRGAKETQYF. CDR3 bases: TGTGCCAGCCGGGGAGCAAAAGAGACCCAGTACTTC.

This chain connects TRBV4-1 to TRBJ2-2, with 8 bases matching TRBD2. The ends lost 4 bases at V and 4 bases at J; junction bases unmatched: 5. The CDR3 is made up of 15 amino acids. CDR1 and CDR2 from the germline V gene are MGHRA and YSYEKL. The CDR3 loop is CASSRAGGVTGELFF. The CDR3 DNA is TGCGCCAGCAGCCGGGCGGGGGGCGTCACCGGGGAGCTGTTTTTT.

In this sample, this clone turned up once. CDR3 in amino acids: CASSVALEGAANYGYTF. The CDR3, as DNA: TGTGCCAGCAGCGTAGCTTTAGAGGGGGCAGCTAACTATGGCTACACCTTC. The chain joins TRBV9 to TRBJ1-2; 7 nucleotides align to TRBD1. The length of the CDR3 is 17 residues. The junction had 8 bases not matched to a gene; V was cut back by 0 bases and J by 0 bases. Germline values: CDR1 SGDLS, CDR2 YYNGEE.

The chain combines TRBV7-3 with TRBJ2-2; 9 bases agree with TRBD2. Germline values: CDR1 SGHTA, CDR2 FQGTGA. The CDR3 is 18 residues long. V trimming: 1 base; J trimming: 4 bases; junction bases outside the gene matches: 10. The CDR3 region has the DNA TGTGCCAGCAGCTTAAGCGGGGGGGCTCTTACTGGCACCGGGGAGCTGTTTTTT. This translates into CASSLSGGALTGTGELFF.

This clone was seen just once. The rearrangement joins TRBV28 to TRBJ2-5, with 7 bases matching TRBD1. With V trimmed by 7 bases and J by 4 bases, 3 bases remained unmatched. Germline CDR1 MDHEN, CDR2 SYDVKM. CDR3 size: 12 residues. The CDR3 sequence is CASTPGGETQYF. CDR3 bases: TGTGCCAGCACCCCAGGGGGAGAGACCCAGTACTTC.

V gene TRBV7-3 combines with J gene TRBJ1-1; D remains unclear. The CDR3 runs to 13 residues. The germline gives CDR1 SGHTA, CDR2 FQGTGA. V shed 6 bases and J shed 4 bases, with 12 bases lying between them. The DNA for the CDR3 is TGTGCCAGCAGTTTTGACTTGGGCACTGAAGCTTTCTTT. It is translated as CASSFDLGTEAFF.

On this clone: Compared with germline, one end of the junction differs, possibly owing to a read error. CDR3 in amino acids: CASSLETGAEQYF. Here the CDR3 DNA reads TGTGCCAGCAGCCTAGAGACAGGGGCCGAGCAGTACTTC. The rearrangement links TRBV11-2 to TRBJ2-7; 8 nucleotides align to TRBD1. Germline CDR1 reads SGHAT; CDR2 reads FQNNGV. This CDR3 comprises 13 residues. Filled out from reference TRBV11-2 and TRBJ2-7, the complete variable domain reads EAGVAQSPRYKIIEKRQSVAFWCNPISGHATLYWYQQILGQGPKLLIQFQNNGVVDDSQLPKDRFSAERLKGVDSTLKIQPAKLEDSAVYLCASSLETGAEQYFGPGTRLTVT.

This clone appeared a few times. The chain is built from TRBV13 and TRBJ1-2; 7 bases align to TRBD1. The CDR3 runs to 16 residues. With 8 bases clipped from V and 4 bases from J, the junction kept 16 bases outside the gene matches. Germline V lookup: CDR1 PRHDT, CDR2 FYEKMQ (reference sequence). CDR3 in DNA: TGTGCCAGCCTGGGGGCAGGGGGGACCTTGGCCTATGGCTACACCTTC. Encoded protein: CASLGAGGTLAYGYTF.

For the CDR3, the DNA is TGTGCCAGCAGCTTAGAGGGAGCCGAAGCGGGGTCTAGCACAGATACGCAGTATTTT. This translates into CASSLEGAEAGSSTDTQYF. The V and J genes are TRBV7-9 and TRBJ2-3, with 7 bases that match TRBD2. Unmatched junction bases numbered 13, after V lost 1 base and J lost 0 bases. CDR3 length: 19 residues. Looked up from germline, CDR1 is SEHNR and CDR2 is FQNEAQ (reference sequence).

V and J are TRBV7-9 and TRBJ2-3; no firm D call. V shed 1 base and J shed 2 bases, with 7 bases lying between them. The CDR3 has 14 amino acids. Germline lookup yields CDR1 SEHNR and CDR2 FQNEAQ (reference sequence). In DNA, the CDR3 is TGTGCCAGCAGCTTAGGAGACATCACAGATACGCAGTATTTT. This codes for CASSLGDITDTQYF.

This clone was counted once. The CDR3 DNA follows: TGTGCCAGCAGTTTACATTCGGGCACTGAAGCTTTCTTT. Its translation is CASSLHSGTEAFF. The V and J genes are TRBV27 and TRBJ1-1; D gene unclear. V was trimmed by 2 bases and J by 4 bases, leaving 8 bases between them. The germline CDR1 and CDR2 sequences are MNHEY and SMNVEV (reference sequence). The CDR3 consists of 13 residues.

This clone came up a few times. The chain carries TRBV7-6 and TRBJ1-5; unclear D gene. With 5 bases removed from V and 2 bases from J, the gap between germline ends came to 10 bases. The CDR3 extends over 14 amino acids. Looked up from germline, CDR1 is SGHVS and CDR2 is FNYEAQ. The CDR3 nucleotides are TGTGCCAGCAGCGAGCGGAACGGCAATCAGCCCCAGCATTTT. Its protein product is CASSERNGNQPQHF.

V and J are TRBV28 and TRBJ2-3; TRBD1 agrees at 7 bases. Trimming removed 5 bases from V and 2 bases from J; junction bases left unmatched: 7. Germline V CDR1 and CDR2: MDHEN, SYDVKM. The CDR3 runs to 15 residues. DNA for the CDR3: TGTGCCAGCAGTAAGTTCGGGACAGCCACAGATACGCAGTATTTT. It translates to CASSKFGTATDTQYF.

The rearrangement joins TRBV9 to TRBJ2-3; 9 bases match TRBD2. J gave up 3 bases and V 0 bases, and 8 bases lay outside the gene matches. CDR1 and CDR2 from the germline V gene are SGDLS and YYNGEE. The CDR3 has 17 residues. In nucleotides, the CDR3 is TGTGCCAGCAGCGTAGCTATAGCGGGAGAAAGGACAGATACGCAGTATTTT. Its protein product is CASSVAIAGERTDTQYF.

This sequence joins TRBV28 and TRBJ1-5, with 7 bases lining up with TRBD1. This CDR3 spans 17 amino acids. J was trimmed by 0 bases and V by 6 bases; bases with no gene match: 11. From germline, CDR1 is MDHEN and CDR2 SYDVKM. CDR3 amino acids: CASSPTGVGYSNQPQHF. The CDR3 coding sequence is TGTGCCAGCAGCCCTACAGGGGTGGGTTATAGCAATCAGCCCCAGCATTTT.

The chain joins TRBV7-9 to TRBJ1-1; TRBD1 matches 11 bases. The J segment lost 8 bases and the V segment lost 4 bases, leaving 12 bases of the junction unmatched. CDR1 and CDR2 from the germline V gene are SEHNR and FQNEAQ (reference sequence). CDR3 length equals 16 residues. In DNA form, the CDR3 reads TGTGCCAGCAGCTCCAAACCGGGACAGGGGGATAAAGAAGCTTTCTTT. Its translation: CASSSKPGQGDKEAFF.

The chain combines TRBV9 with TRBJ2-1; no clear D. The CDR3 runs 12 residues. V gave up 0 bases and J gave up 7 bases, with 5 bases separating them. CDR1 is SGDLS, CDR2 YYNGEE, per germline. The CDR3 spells CASSVGWNEQFF. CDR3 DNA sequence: TGTGCCAGCAGCGTAGGCTGGAATGAGCAGTTCTTC.

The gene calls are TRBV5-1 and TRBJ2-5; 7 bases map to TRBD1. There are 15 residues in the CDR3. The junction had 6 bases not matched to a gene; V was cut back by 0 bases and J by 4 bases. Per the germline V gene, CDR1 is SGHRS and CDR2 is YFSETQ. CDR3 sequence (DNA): TGCGCCAGCAGCTTGGGGAACAGGGGTCCAGAGACCCAGTACTTC. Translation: CASSLGNRGPETQYF.

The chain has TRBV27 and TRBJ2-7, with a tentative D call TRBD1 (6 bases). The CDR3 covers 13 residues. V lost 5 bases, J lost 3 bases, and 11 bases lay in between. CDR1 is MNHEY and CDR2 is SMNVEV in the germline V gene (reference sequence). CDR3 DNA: TGTGCCAGCAGTCTCATACAGGGCTACGAGCAGTACTTC. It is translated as CASSLIQGYEQYF.

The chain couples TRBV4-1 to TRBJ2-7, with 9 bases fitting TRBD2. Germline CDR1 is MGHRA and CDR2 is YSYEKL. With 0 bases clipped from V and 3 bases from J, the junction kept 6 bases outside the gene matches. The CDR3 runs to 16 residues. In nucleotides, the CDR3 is TGCGCCAGCAGCCAAGAAGGACTAGCGCCAAGCTACGAGCAGTACTTC. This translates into CASSQEGLAPSYEQYF.

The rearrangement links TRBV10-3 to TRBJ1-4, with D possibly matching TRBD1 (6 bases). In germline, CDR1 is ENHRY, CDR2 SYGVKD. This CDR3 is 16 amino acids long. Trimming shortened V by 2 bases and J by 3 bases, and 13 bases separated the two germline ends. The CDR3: CAISEAQGYPNEKLFF. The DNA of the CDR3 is TGTGCCATCAGTGAGGCCCAGGGGTACCCTAATGAAAAACTGTTTTTT.

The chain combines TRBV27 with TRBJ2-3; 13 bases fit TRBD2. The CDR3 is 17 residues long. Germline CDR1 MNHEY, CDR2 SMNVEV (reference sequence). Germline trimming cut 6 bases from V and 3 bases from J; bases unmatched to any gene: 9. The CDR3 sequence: CASSLSTSGGITDTQYF. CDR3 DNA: TGTGCCAGCAGCCTCTCGACTAGCGGGGGGATAACAGATACGCAGTATTTT.

CDR3 sequence (DNA): TGTGCCAGCAGTCCCTTTCGGGAGTACGAGCAGTACTTC. The encoded protein is CASSPFREYEQYF. The gene calls are TRBV2 and TRBJ2-7; the D gene is possibly TRBD2 (6 bases). The CDR3 is made up of 13 amino acids. Trimming pared 5 bases from V and 4 bases from J, leaving 12 bases between. Germline V gene data show CDR1 as SNHLY and CDR2 as FYNNEI.

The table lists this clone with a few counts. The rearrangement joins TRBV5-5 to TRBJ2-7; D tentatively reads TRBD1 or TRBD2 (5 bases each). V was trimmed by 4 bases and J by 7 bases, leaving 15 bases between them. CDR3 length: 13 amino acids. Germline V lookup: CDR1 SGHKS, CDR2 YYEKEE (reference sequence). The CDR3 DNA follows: TGTGCCAGCAGCGGCTTCGGGGCTCCTGAGCAGTACTTC. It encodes CASSGFGAPEQYF.

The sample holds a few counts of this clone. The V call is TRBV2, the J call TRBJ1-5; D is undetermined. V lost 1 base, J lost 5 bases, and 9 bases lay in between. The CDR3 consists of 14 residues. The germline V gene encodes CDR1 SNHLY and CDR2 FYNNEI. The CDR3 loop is CASSEVGSHQPQHF. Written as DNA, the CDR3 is TGTGCCAGCAGTGAAGTGGGGAGTCATCAGCCCCAGCATTTT.